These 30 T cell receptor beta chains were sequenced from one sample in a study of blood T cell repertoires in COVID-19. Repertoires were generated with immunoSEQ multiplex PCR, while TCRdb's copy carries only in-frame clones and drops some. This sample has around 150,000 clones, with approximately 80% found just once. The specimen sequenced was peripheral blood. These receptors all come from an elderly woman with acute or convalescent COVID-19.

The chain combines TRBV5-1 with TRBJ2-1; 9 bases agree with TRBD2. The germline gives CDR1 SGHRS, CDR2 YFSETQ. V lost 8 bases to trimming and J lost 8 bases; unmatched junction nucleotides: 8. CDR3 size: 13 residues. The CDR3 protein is CASGSGSSDEQFF. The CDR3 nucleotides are TGCGCCAGTGGTAGCGGGAGCTCGGATGAGCAGTTCTTC.

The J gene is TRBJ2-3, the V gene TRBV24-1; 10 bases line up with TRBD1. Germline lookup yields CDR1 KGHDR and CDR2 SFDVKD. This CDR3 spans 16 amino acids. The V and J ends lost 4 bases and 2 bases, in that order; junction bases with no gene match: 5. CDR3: CATSDTTGGDTDTQYF. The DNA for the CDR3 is TGTGCCACCAGTGACACGACAGGGGGCGACACAGATACGCAGTATTTT.

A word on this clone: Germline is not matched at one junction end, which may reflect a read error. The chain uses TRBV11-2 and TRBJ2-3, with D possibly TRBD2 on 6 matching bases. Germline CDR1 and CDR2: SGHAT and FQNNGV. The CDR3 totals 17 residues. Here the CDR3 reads CASSLDGSGPSTDTQYF. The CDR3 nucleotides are TGTGCCAGCAGCCTAGATGGGAGCGGGCCGAGCACAGATACGCAGTATTTT.

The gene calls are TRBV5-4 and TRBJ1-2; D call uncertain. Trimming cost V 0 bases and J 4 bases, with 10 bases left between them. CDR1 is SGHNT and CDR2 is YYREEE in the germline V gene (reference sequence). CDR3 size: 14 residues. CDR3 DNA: TGTGCCAGCAGCTTGGTGCAAGCTAGCTATGGCTACACCTTC. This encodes CASSLVQASYGYTF.

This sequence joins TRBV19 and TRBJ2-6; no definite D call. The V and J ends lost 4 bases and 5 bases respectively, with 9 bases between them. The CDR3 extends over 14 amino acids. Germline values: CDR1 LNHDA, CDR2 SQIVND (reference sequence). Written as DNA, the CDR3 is TGTGCCAGTAGTAGCGGTCAACGGGCCAACGTCCTGACTTTC. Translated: CASSSGQRANVLTF.

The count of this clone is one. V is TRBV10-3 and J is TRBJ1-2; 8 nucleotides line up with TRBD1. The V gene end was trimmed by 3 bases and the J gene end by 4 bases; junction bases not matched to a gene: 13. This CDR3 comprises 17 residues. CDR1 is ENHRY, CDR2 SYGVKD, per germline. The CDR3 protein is CAISDLPTGVDVYGYTF. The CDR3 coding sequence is TGTGCCATCAGTGACCTGCCGACAGGGGTCGACGTCTATGGCTACACCTTC.

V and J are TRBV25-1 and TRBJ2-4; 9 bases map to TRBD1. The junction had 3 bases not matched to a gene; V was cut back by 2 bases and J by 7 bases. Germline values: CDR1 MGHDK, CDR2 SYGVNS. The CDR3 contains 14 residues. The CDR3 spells CASSETGGLNIQYF. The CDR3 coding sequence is TGTGCCAGCAGTGAAACAGGGGGCTTGAACATTCAGTACTTC.

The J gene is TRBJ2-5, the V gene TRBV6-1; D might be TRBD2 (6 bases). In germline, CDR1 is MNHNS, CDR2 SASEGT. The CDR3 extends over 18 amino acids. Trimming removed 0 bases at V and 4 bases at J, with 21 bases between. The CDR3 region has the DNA TGTGCCAGCAGTGAAGCGCTGGAGGACTACACCCTTATAGAGACCCAGTACTTC. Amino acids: CASSEALEDYTLIETQYF.

DNA for the CDR3: TGTGCCGGACCGGGACAGGGGGCAGATGGCTACACCTTC. This translates into CAGPGQGADGYTF. The chain combines TRBV30 with TRBJ1-2; TRBD1 matches 12 bases. V shed 8 bases, J shed 6 bases, and the junction held 7 bases outside the gene matches. The CDR3 consists of 13 residues. CDR1 and CDR2 (germline): GTSNPN, SVGIG (reference sequence).

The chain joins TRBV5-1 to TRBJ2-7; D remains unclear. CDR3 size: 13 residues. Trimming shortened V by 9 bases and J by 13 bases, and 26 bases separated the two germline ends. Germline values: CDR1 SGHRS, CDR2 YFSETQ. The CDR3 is CATSNLVRNLAYF. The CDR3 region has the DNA TGCGCCACCTCCAACCTAGTTAGAAACCTTGCCTACTTC.

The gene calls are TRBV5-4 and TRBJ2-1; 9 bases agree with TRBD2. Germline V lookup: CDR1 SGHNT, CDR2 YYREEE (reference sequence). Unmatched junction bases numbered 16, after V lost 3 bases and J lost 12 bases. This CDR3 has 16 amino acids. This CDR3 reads CASSSPQAGGGRGQFF. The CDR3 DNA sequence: TGTGCCAGCAGCTCCCCCCAGGCGGGAGGGGGACGGGGGCAGTTCTTC.

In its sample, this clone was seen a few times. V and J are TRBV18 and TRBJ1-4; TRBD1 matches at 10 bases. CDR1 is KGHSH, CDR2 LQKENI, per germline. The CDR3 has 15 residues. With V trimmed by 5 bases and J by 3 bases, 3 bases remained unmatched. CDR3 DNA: TGTGCCAGCTCAGCGACAGGGGGCTCTAATGAAAAACTGTTTTTT. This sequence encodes CASSATGGSNEKLFF.

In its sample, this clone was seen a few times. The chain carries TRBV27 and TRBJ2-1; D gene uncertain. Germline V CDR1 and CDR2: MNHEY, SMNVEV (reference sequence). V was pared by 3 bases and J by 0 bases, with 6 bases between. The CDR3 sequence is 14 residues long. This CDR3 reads CASSLRSSYNEQFF. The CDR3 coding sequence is TGTGCCAGCAGTTTGCGGAGCTCCTACAATGAGCAGTTCTTC.

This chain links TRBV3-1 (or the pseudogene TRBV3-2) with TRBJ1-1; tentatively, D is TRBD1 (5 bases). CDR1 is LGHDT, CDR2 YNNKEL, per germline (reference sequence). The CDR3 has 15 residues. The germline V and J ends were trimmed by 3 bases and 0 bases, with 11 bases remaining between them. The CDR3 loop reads CASSQRDRVNTEAFF. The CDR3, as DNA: TGTGCCAGCAGCCAGCGCGACAGAGTGAACACTGAAGCTTTCTTT.

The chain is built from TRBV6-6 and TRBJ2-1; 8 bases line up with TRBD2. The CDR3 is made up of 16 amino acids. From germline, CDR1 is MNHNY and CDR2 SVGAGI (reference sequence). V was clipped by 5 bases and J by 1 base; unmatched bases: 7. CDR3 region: CASSTGGARSYNEQFF. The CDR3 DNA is TGTGCCAGCAGTACGGGAGGGGCGAGATCCTACAATGAGCAGTTCTTC.

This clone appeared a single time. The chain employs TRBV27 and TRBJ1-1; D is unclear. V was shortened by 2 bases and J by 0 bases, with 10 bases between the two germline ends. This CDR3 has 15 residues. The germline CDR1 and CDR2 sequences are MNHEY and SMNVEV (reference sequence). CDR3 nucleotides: TGTGCCAGCAGTTTAAGCACTAGCATGAACACTGAAGCTTTCTTT. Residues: CASSLSTSMNTEAFF.

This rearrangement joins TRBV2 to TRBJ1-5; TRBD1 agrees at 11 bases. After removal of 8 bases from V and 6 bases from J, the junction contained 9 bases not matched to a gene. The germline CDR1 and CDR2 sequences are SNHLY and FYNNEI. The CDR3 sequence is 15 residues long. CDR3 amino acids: CASRWTGGWIQPQHF. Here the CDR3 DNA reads TGTGCCAGCCGATGGACAGGGGGCTGGATTCAGCCCCAGCATTTT.

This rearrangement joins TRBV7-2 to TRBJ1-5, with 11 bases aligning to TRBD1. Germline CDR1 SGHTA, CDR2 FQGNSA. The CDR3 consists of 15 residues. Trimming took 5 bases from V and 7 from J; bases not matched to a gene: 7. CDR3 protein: CASSRGQGERQPQHF. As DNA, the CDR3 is TGTGCCAGCAGCCGGGGACAGGGGGAGAGACAGCCCCAGCATTTT. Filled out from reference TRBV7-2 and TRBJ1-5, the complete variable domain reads GAGVSQSPSNKVTEKGKDVELRCDPISGHTALYWYRQSLGQGLEFLIYFQGNSAPDKSGLPSDRFSAERTGGSVSTLTIQRTQQEDSAVYLCASSRGQGERQPQHFGDGTRLSIL.

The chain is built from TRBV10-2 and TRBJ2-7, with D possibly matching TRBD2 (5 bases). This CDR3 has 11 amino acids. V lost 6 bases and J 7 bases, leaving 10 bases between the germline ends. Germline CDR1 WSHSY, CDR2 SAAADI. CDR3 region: CASRHTGEQYF. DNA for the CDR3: TGCGCCAGCAGGCACACGGGAGAGCAGTACTTC.

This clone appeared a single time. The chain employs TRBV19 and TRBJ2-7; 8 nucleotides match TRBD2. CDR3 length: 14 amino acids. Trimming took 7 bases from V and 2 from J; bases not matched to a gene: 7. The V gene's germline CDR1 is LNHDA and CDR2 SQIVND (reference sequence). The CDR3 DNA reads TGTGCCAGTAACCCCAGCGGGAGAACCTACGAGCAGTACTTC. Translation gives CASNPSGRTYEQYF.

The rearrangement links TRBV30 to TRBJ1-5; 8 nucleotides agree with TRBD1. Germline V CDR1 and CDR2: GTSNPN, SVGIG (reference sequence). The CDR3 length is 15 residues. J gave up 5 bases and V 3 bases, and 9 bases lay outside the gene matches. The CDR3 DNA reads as TGTGCCTGGAGCCTCCGACAGGGGATCCATCAGCCCCAGCATTTT. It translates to CAWSLRQGIHQPQHF.

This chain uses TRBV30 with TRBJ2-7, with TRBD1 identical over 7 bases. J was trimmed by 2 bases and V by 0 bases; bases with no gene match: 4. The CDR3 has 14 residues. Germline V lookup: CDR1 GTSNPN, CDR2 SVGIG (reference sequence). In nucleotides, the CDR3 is TGTGCCTGGAGTGTAGAGACAGGGACCTACGAGCAGTACTTC. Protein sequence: CAWSVETGTYEQYF.

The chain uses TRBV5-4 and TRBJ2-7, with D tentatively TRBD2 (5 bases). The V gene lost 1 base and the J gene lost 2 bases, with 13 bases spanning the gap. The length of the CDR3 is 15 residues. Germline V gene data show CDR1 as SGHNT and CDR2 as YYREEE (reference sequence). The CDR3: CASSLKATGTYEQYF. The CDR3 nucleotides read TGTGCCAGCAGCTTGAAGGCAACGGGGACCTACGAGCAGTACTTC.

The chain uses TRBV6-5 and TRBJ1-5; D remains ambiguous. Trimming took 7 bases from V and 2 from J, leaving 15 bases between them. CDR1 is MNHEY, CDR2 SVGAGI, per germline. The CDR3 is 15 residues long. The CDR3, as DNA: TGTGCCAGCACCATGAACGAGGGTGGCAATCAGCCCCAGCATTTT. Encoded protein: CASTMNEGGNQPQHF.

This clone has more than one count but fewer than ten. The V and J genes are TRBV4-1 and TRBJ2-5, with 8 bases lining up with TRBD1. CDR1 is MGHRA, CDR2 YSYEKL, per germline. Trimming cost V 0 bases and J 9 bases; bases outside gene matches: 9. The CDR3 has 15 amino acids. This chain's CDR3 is CASSQEGDRGGSQYF. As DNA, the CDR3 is TGCGCCAGCAGCCAAGAAGGAGACAGGGGAGGTTCCCAGTACTTC.

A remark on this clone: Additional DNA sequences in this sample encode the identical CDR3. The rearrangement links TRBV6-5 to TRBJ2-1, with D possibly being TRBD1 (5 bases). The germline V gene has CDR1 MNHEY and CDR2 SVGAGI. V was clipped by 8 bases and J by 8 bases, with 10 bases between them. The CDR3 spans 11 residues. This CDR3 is CASSTRDEQFF. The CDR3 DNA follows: TGTGCCAGCTCGACCAGGGATGAGCAGTTCTTC.

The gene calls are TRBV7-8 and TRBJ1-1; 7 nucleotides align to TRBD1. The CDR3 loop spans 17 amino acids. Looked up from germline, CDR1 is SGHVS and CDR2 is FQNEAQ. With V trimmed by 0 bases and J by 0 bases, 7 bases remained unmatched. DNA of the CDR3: TGTGCCAGCAGCTTAGCGCGACAGGGCGGAATGAACACTGAAGCTTTCTTT. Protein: CASSLARQGGMNTEAFF.

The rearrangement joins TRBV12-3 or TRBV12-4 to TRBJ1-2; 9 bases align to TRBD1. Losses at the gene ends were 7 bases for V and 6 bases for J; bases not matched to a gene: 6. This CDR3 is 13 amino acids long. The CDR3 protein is CASTRGTGNGYTF. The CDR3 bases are TGTGCCAGCACCCGGGGGACAGGGAATGGCTACACCTTC.

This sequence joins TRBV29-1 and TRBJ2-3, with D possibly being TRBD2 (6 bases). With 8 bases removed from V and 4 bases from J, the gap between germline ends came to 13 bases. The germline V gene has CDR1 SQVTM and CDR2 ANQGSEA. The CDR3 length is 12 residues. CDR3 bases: TGCAGCTTTCGGGAGAACGCAGATACGCAGTATTTT. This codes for CSFRENADTQYF.

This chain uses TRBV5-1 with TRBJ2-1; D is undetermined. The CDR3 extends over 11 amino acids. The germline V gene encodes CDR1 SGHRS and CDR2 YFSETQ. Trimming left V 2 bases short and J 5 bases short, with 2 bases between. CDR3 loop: CASSFNNEQFF. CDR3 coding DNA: TGCGCCAGCAGCTTCAACAATGAGCAGTTCTTC.